This T cell receptor (beta chain) is from a study of CD4 T cells in relation to SARS-CoV-2 and coronaviruses. Study-wide context: Convalescent patients were fewer than ten males and a few females; two were Hispanic. Crossreactive spike epitopes shared across donors were mapped to their HLA restriction.

Trimming removed 4 bases from V and 6 bases from J, with 13 bases in between. Germline CDR1 is SNHLY and CDR2 is FYNNEI. This CDR3 comprises 13 residues. Data came from immunoSEQ multiplex PCR; TCRdb stores just in-frame clones and leaves some out. Altogether more than 30,000 clones are present, 80% to 90% being singletons, with the ten largest covering about 3%. The V and J genes are TRBV2 and TRBJ2-7, with unresolved D. Sequenced: memory CD4+ T cells from PBMCs. This receptor was taken from an adult with COVID-19. DNA of the CDR3: TGTGCCAGCAGTGGAGTTTCCCTCGGCGAGCAGTACTTC. Translation: CASSGVSLGEQYF.